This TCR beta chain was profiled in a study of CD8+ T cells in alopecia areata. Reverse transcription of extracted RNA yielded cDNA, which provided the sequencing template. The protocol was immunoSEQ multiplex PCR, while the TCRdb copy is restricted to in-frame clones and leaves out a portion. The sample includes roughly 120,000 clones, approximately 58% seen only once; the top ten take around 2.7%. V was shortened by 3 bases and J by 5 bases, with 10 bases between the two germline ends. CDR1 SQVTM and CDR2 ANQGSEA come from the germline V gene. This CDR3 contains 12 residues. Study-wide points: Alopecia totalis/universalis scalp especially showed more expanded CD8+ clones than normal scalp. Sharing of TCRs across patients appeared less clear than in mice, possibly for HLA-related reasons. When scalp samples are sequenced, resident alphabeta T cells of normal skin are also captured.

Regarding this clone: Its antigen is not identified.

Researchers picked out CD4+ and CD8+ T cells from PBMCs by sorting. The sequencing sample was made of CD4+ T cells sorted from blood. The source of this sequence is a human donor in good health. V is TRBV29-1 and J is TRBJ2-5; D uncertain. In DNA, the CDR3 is TGCAGCGTTGATTCGGGTCGGGAGACCCAGTACTTC. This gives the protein CSVDSGRETQYF.